These 6 T cell receptor beta chains were sequenced from one sample in a study of response to subunit inactivated influenza vaccine (dated by TCRdb to about 2018). This specimen's time point label, interpreted: approximately 40 days after influenza vaccine administration. Receptor amplification or capture employed RT-PCR. Sequenced using an Illumina HiSeq 2500. TCRdb reran the public reads through fastp at Q25 and MiXCR, keeping productive beta chains. Records with the same CDR3 protein are collapsed into one entry carrying the most frequent genes and DNA. Recorded for this sample are approximately 530,000 distinct CDR3 sequences; roughly 13% of them occurred a single time. The ten most abundant clones make up around 12% of the sample. The sample was PBMCs from blood, taken roughly 48 days after vaccination. All receptors derive from a man in his fifties or sixties who received an inactivated influenza vaccine. Donor details come from another sample of the same person, matched by shared clones.

The V and J genes are TRBV2 and TRBJ1-1; the D gene is possibly TRBD1 (6 bases). The CDR3 is 12 residues long. The V end was cut by 9 bases, the J end by 3 bases, with 11 bases between. Germline V lookup: CDR1 SNHLY, CDR2 FYNNEI. CDR3 region: CARQGSHTEAFF. DNA of the CDR3: TGTGCCAGGCAGGGGTCCCACACTGAAGCTTTCTTT.

A few counts support this clonotype. J is TRBJ1-2 and V is TRBV19; unclear D gene. This CDR3 has 12 residues. Between the trimmed V and J ends, which lost 7 bases and 2 bases, there was a span of 8 bases. Germline V lookup: CDR1 LNHDA, CDR2 SQIVND (reference sequence). CDR3 region: CASTEQNYGYTF. CDR3 DNA: TGTGCCAGTACGGAGCAGAACTATGGCTACACCTTC.

This clonotype was seen a few times. V and J are TRBV12-3 or TRBV12-4 and TRBJ2-2; TRBD2 matches at 7 bases. The CDR3 is 15 amino acids. V shed 3 bases and J 1 base; nucleotides not matched to a gene: 2. CDR3 DNA: TGTGCCAGCAGTTTCCGCGGGGGGAACACCGGGGAGCTGTTTTTT. Protein sequence: CASSFRGGNTGELFF.

V usage is TRBV5-1 and J usage is TRBJ2-5, with 10 bases fitting TRBD2. This CDR3 region has 16 residues. Per germline, CDR1 SGHRS and CDR2 YFSETQ. V gave up 4 bases and J gave up 2 bases; unmatched junction bases: 8. DNA for the CDR3: TGCGCCAGCAGCAGCGGACTAGCGGCGATACAAGAGACCCAGTACTTC. Its translation: CASSSGLAAIQETQYF.

The table lists this clonotype with a few counts. The chain couples TRBV5-1 to TRBJ2-5; 10 bases align to TRBD2. V lost 4 bases and J lost 2; bases outside the gene matches: 5. The CDR3 length is 15 residues. Germline CDR1 reads SGHRS; CDR2 reads YFSETQ. CDR3 residues: CASSPSGRPQETQYF. DNA of the CDR3: TGCGCCAGCAGCCCTAGCGGGAGACCTCAAGAGACCCAGTACTTC.

This clonotype has only a few counts. CDR3 DNA sequence: TGTGCCAGCCGACTCGCGCAGGAACAGCCCCAGCATTTT. Protein: CASRLAQEQPQHF. The chain joins TRBV2 to TRBJ1-5; no definite D call. The CDR3 covers 13 residues. CDR1 is SNHLY, CDR2 FYNNEI, per germline. V gave up 8 bases and J gave up 7 bases, with 15 bases separating them. The full variable domain, with the rest looked up from reference TRBV2 and TRBJ1-5, is EPEVTQTPSHQVTQMGQEVILRCVPISNHLYFYWYRQILGQKVEFLVSFYNNEISEKSEIFDDQFSVERPDGSNFTLKIRSTKLEDSAMYFCASRLAQEQPQHFGDGTRLSIL.